This T cell receptor beta chain was identified during a study of PD-L1 blockade in urothelial cancer (dated by TCRdb to about 2017). For the wider study: Therapy was started in the mid-2010s for all patients, and atezolizumab 1,200 mg was administered intravenously every 3 weeks. About 90% of the roughly 29 patients were identified as males with urothelial cancer of bladder origin, and a prior smoking history was reported by 18 of 29 patients. Patients had an ECOG performance status of 0 or 1 and had received between 0 and 3 prior chemotherapy regimens. Blood samples were analyzed at two time points: 3 weeks after treatment start (second dose) and 6 weeks after treatment start. Blood samples gave median yields of around 140,000 T cells and 82,636 unique TCRs, along with a median clonality of 0.080. The study, an exploratory multi-omic analysis, examined somatic, immune and clinical correlates of response to PD-L1 blockade with atezolizumab in urothelial cancer. Pretreatment tumor samples and matched peripheral blood, collected serially before and after atezolizumab treatment, underwent TCR sequencing. Progression-free survival longer than 6 months counted as durable clinical benefit, and TCR features were additionally tested against both progression-free and overall survival. In the same patients, whole exome sequencing and RNA sequencing of pretreatment tumors were performed in addition to TCR sequencing. Nine patients reached durable clinical benefit, while about 19 patients did not. Some 30 patients had pretreatment blood TCR-seq, 24 had at least one posttreatment blood collection, and 24 had tumor TCR-seq.

V is clipped by 6 bases and J by 0 bases, and the sequence between their germline boundaries is 22 bases long. Its CDR3 holds 17 amino acids, cysteine through phenylalanine. Just the 51-base CDR3 DNA is kept, in frame starting at base 1. Per the germline V gene, SGHDT is the CDR1 and YYEEEE is the CDR2. On the study overall, not on this receptor specifically: Small sample size (n ≈ 30) and many exploratory analyses mean the results are intended to be hypothesis-generating. Improved progression-free and overall survival was associated with having pretreatment peripheral blood TCR clonality below the median. Among patients with durable benefit, tumor-associated TCR clones showed greater expansion in peripheral blood 3 weeks after treatment started (n ≈ 23, p = 0.022).

Synthetic TCR analog templates were spiked into each PCR to estimate absolute template abundance from read counts. The immunoSEQ assay was used to amplify TCRbeta CDR3 regions from genomic DNA with bias-controlled V and J gene primers. Rearranged TCRbeta segments were sequenced at approximately 20X coverage. On the authors' methods: Clustering was used to correct sequencing errors, and CDR3s were annotated against IMGT so that V, D and J genes could be assigned. Only productive TCRbeta rearrangements were used in downstream analyses, excluding out-of-frame or stop-codon sequences. Clonality was calculated as one minus the Shannon entropy normalized by the log of the number of unique productive sequences. Clones differing between time points or between blood and tumor were identified using Fisher's exact test with Benjamini-Hochberg correction, with an adjusted p below 0.01 applied as the threshold. Held by TCRdb, this immuneACCESS table contains in-frame sequences only and omits some clones. Under half of the omission traces to an unresolved V gene where checked; the cause of the rest is unknown. V, J and clone size are those of that table, while D and trimming were read from the DNA. The sample table lists 85,000 to 100,000 clones, 90% to 95% of them with a count of one. Clones ranked in the top ten supply over 9% of the sample.

In the case of this clone: This receptor's antigen is unknown. Base-call qualities are not available, and no considerably larger clone is one nucleotide away.

The cohort comprised 29 patients with locally advanced or metastatic urothelial carcinoma treated at Memorial Sloan Kettering on a trial protocol. Peripheral blood mononuclear cells were collected pretreatment and during treatment, with between 1 and 8 total time points obtained per patient. The Qiagen DNeasy Blood extraction kit was used to purify genomic DNA from total PBMCs and tumor samples. PBMCs were collected pretreatment and during treatment, and were isolated and stored as previously described. The rearranged segments are TRBV5-6 and TRBJ2-7; TRBD2 is possibly the D segment (7 matching bases). Sequences were derived from PBMCs, sampled around atezolizumab (anti-PD-L1) treatment. The TCR comes from a man between 60 and 75 years old with urothelial cancer. The nucleotide sequence is given as TGTGCCAGCAACCAAAGGGGGAGCGGGACAAACTCCTACGAGCAGTACTTC. It codes for CASNQRGSGTNSYEQYF.